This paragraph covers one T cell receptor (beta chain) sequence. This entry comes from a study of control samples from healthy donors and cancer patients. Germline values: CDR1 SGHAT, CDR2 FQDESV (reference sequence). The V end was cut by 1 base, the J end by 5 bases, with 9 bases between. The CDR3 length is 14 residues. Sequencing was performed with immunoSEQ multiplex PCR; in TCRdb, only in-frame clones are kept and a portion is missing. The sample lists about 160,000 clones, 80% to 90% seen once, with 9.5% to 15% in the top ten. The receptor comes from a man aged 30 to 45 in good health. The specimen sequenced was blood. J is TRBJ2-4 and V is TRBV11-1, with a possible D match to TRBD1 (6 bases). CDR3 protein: CASSLGGQQNIQYF. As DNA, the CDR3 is TGTGCCAGCAGCTTAGGGGGGCAGCAAAACATTCAGTACTTC. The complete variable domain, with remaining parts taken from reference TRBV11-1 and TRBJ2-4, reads EAEVAQSPRYKITEKSQAVAFWCDPISGHATLYWYRQILGQGPELLVQFQDESVVDDSQLPKDRFSAERLKGVDSTLKIQPAELGDSAMYLCASSLGGQQNIQYFGAGTRLSVL.